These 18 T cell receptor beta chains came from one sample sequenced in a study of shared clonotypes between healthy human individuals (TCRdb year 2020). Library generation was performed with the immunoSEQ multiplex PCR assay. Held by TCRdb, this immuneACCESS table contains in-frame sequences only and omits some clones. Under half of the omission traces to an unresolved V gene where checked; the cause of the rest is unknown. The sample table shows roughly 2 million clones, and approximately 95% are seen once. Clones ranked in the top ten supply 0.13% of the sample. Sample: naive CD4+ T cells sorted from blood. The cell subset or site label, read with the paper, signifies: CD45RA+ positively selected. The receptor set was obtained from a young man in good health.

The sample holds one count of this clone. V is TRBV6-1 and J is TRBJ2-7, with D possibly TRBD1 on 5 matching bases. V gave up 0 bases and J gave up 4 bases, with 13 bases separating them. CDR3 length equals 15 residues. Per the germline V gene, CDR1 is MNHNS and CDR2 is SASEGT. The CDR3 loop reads CASSEALGRRYEQYF. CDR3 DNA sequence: TGTGCCAGCAGTGAAGCGCTGGGGCGCAGATACGAGCAGTACTTC.

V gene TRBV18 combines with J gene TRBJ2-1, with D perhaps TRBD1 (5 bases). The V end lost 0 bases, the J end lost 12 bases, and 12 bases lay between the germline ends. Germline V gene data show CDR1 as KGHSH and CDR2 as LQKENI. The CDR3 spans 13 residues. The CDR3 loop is CASSPPGSQGQFF. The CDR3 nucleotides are TGTGCCAGCTCACCACCGGGATCCCAGGGGCAGTTCTTC. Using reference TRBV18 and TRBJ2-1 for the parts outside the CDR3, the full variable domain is NAGVMQNPRHLVRRRGQEARLRCSPMKGHSHVYWYRQLPEEGLKFMVYLQKENIIDESGMPKERFSAEFPKEGPSILRIQQVVRGDSAAYFCASSPPGSQGQFFGPGTRLTVL.

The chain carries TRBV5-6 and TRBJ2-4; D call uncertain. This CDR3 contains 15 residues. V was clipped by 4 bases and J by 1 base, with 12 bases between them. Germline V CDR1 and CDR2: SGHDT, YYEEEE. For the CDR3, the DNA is TGTGCCAGCAGCCGTCTAGATTTCGCCAAAAACATTCAGTACTTC. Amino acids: CASSRLDFAKNIQYF.

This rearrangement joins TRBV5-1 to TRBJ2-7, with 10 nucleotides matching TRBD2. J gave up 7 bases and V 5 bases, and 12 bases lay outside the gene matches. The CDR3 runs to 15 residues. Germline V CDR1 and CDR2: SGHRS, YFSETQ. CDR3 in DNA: TGCGCCAGCAGTTTCCTAGCGGGAGCGCAGGGGGAGCAGTACTTC. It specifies CASSFLAGAQGEQYF.

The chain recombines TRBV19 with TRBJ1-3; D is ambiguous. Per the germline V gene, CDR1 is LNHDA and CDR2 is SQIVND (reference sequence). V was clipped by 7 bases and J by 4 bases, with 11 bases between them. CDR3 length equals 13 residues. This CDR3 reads CASTRESGNTIYF. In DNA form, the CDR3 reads TGTGCCAGTACAAGGGAATCAGGAAACACCATATATTTT.

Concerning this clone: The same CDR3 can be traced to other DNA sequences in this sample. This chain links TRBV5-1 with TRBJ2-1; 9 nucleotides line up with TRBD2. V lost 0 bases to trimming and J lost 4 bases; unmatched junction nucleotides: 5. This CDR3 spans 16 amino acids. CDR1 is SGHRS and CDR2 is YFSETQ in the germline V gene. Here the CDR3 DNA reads TGCGCCAGCAGCTTGGAGGGGCTAGCGGGGTACAATGAGCAGTTCTTC. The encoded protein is CASSLEGLAGYNEQFF.

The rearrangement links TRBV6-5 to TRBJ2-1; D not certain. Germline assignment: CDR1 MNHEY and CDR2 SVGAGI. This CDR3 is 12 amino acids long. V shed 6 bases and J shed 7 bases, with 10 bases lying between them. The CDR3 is CASSPGWNEQFF. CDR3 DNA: TGTGCCAGCAGCCCCGGGTGGAATGAGCAGTTCTTC.

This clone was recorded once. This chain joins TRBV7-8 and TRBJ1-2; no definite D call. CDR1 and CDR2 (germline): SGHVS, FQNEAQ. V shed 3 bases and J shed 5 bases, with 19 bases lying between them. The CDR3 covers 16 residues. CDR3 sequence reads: CASSFLPGETPYGYTF. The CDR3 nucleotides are TGTGCCAGCAGCTTCCTGCCGGGTGAGACTCCGTATGGCTACACCTTC.

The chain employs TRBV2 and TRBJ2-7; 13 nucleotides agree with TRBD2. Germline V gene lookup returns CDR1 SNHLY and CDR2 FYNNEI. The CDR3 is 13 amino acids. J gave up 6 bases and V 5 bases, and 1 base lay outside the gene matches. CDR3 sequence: CASSRLAGGEQYF. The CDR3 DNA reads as TGTGCCAGCAGTCGACTAGCGGGAGGCGAGCAGTACTTC.

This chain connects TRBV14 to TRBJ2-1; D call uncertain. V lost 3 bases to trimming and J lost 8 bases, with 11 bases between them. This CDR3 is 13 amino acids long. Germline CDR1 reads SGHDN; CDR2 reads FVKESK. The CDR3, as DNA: TGTGCCAGCAGCCACCGGTTGGGCGATGAGCAGTTCTTC. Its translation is CASSHRLGDEQFF.

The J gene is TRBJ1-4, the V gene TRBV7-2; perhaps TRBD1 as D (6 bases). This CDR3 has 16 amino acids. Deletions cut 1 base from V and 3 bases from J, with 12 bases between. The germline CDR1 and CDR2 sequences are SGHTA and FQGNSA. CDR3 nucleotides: TGTGCCAGCAGCTTAGAAGGGACACGGGCTAATGAAAAACTGTTTTTT. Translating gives CASSLEGTRANEKLFF. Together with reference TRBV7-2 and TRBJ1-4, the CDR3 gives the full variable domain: GAGVSQSPSNKVTEKGKDVELRCDPISGHTALYWYRQSLGQGLEFLIYFQGNSAPDKSGLPSDRFSAERTGGSVSTLTIQRTQQEDSAVYLCASSLEGTRANEKLFFGSGTQLSVL.

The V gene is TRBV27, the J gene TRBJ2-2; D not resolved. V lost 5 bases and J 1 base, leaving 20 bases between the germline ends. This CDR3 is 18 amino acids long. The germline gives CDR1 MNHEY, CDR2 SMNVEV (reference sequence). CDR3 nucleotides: TGTGCCAGCAGTCCCTTAGGGTCCGGGCCAGGGAACACCGGGGAGCTGTTTTTT. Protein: CASSPLGSGPGNTGELFF.

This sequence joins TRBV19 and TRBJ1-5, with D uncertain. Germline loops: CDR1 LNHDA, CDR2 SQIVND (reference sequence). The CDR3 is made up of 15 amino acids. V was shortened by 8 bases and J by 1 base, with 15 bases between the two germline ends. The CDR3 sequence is CASRVRETSNQPQHF. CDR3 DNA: TGTGCCAGTCGGGTCCGGGAGACGAGCAATCAGCCCCAGCATTTT.

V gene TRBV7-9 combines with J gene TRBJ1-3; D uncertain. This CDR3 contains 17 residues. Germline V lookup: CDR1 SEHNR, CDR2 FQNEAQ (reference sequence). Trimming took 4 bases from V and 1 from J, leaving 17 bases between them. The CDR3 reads CASSSPSISWSGNTIYF. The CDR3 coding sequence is TGTGCCAGCAGCTCTCCCTCCATATCGTGGTCTGGAAACACCATATATTTT.

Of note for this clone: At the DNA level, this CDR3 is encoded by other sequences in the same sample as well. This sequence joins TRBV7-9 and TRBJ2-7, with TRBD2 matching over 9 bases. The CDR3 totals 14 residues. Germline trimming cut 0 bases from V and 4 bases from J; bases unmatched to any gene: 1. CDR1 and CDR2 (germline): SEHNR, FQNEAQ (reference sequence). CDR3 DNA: TGTGCCAGCAGCTTAGCTAGCGGGAGTTACGAGCAGTACTTC. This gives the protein CASSLASGSYEQYF.

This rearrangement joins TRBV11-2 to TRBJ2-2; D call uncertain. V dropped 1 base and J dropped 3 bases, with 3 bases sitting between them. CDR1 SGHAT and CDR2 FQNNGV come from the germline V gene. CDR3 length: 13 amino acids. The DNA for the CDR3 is TGTGCCAGCAGCTTAGGGTACACCGGGGAGCTGTTTTTT. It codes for CASSLGYTGELFF. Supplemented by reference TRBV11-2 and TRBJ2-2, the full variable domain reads EAGVAQSPRYKIIEKRQSVAFWCNPISGHATLYWYQQILGQGPKLLIQFQNNGVVDDSQLPKDRFSAERLKGVDSTLKIQPAKLEDSAVYLCASSLGYTGELFFGEGSRLTVL.

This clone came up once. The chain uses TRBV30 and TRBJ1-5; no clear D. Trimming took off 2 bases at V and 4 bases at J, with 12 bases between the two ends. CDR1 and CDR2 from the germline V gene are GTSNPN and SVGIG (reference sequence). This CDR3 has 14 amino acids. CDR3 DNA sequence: TGTGCCTGGAGTAGATTGGACGGGAATCAGCCCCAGCATTTT. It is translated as CAWSRLDGNQPQHF.

The CDR3 nucleotides read TGTGCCAGCAGTTACAACGGACAGGGACTCTCCTACGAGCAGTACTTC. Translated, it gives CASSYNGQGLSYEQYF. The chain recombines TRBV6-5 with TRBJ2-7; TRBD1 matches 8 bases. CDR3 length: 16 amino acids. After removal of 2 bases from V and 0 bases from J, the junction contained 6 bases not matched to a gene. Germline V gene data show CDR1 as MNHEY and CDR2 as SVGAGI.